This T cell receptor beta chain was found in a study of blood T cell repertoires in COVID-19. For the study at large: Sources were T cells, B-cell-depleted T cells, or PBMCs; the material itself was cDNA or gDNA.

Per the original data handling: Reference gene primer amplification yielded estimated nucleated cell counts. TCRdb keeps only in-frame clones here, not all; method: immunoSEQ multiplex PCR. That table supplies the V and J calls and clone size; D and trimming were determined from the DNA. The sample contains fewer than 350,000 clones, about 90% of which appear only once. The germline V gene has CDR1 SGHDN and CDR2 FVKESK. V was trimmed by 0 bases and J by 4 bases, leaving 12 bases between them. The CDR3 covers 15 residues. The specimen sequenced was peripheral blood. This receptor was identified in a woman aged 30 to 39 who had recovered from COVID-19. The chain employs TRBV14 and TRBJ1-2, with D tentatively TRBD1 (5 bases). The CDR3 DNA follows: TGTGCCAGCAGCCAAGACCCCGGAGGGACCTATGGCTACACCTTC. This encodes CASSQDPGGTYGYTF.